What follows are 20 T cell receptor beta chains derived from one specimen sequenced in a study of T cell repertoires in cytomegalovirus infection. TCRdb used MiXCR to reprocess the reads, holding one entry per CDR3 protein. The table has a few hundred thousand distinct CDR3 sequences, approximately 15% seen once. The specimen sequenced was CD8+ T cells from PBMCs. The origin of the receptors is a human donor in good health (CMV status not recorded). Some clones in this sample may be carry-over from other donors' samples.

This clonotype occurred a few times. This chain connects TRBV5-4 to TRBJ2-4, with D possibly matching TRBD1 (6 bases). This CDR3 spans 15 amino acids. Between the trimmed V and J ends, which lost 3 bases and 4 bases, there was a span of 14 bases. Germline lookup yields CDR1 SGHNT and CDR2 YYREEE (reference sequence). The CDR3: CASSSTGHLKNIQYF. The CDR3 coding sequence is TGTGCCAGCAGCTCAACGGGACACCTAAAAAACATTCAGTACTTC.

At least ten counts were recorded for this clonotype. V gene TRBV12-3 or TRBV12-4 combines with J gene TRBJ2-2; unclear D gene. The CDR3 contains 17 residues. V lost 4 bases to trimming and J lost 3 bases, with 18 bases between them. As DNA, the CDR3 is TGTGCCAGCAGTTCCTCGAGGACGACGGGCGACACCGGGGAGCTGTTTTTT. Translating gives CASSSSRTTGDTGELFF.

The chain recombines TRBV6-2 or TRBV6-3 with TRBJ2-1; D gene ambiguous. This CDR3 region has 15 residues. Germline CDR1 and CDR2: MNHEY and SVGEGT. The ends were cut back, 2 bases at V and 6 bases at J, with 14 bases in the middle. In DNA, the CDR3 is TGTGCCAGCAGTTACCCCCCCAGTCCTCCCAATGAGCAGTTCTTC. It yields the protein CASSYPPSPPNEQFF.

This clonotype turned up a few times. The chain is built from TRBV29-1 and TRBJ2-2, with TRBD1 matching 9 bases. Germline V CDR1 and CDR2: SQVTM, ANQGSEA. V lost 0 bases to trimming and J lost 5 bases; unmatched junction nucleotides: 7. The CDR3 is 16 amino acids. This CDR3 is CSVEDIDRGKTGELFF. In DNA form, the CDR3 reads TGCAGCGTTGAAGATATCGACAGGGGGAAGACCGGGGAGCTGTTTTTT.

This clonotype was observed at least ten times. The rearrangement joins TRBV11-2 to TRBJ2-5; TRBD1 matches at 8 bases. Germline V gene sequence: CDR1 SGHAT, CDR2 FQNNGV. The CDR3 contains 14 residues. V dropped 2 bases and J dropped 5; count of bases not matched to a gene: 4. DNA for the CDR3: TGTGCCAGCAGCTTAATCAGGGGGCCGGAGACCCAGTACTTC. Translation gives CASSLIRGPETQYF. Looking up the rest from reference TRBV11-2 and TRBJ2-5 gives the full variable domain: EAGVAQSPRYKIIEKRQSVAFWCNPISGHATLYWYQQILGQGPKLLIQFQNNGVVDDSQLPKDRFSAERLKGVDSTLKIQPAKLEDSAVYLCASSLIRGPETQYFGPGTRLLVL.

This clonotype was seen repeatedly, ten times or more. The chain uses TRBV7-6 and TRBJ2-5; unclear D gene. Germline V gives CDR1 SGHVS, CDR2 FNYEAQ. The CDR3 contains 13 residues. Trimming pared 0 bases from V and 2 bases from J, leaving 4 bases between. The CDR3 nucleotides are TGTGCCAGCAGCTTAGCGACACAAGAGACCCAGTACTTC. Its translation is CASSLATQETQYF.

This clonotype has only a few counts. This chain uses TRBV9 with TRBJ1-3, with 10 bases identical to TRBD1. With V trimmed by 4 bases and J by 0 bases, 7 bases remained unmatched. Per the germline V gene, CDR1 is SGDLS and CDR2 is YYNGEE. The CDR3 totals 17 residues. As DNA, the CDR3 is TGTGCCAGCAGCCCCTTGACAGGGGGCGACTCTGGAAACACCATATATTTT. As protein: CASSPLTGGDSGNTIYF.

The gene calls are TRBV11-2 and TRBJ2-4, with D perhaps matching TRBD2 (5 bases). This CDR3 region has 17 residues. CDR1 and CDR2 (germline): SGHAT, FQNNGV. Trimming stripped 4 bases from V and 0 bases from J, with 16 bases between. The CDR3 coding sequence is TGTGCCAGCAGCTACCACTATGGGGAGATAGCCAAAAACATTCAGTACTTC. It codes for CASSYHYGEIAKNIQYF.

This clonotype was seen at least ten times. The J gene is TRBJ1-1, the V gene TRBV12-3 or TRBV12-4; tentative D call: TRBD1 (6 bases). The V end was cut by 6 bases, the J end by 0 bases, with 14 bases between. This CDR3 is 15 amino acids long. The CDR3 DNA is TGTGCCAGCAGCCCAAAGGACAGTTTGAACACTGAAGCTTTCTTT. This sequence encodes CASSPKDSLNTEAFF.

A word on this clonotype: A much larger clonotype is one base distant, so this may be a read error. The rearrangement links TRBV2 to TRBJ1-1; tentative D call: TRBD1 (5 bases). Germline-derived CDR1 and CDR2 are SNHLY and FYNNEI. CDR3 length: 14 residues. The CDR3 protein is CATSQDIRNTEAFF. The CDR3 DNA reads as TGTGCCACCAGTCAGGACATAAGGAACACTGAAGCTTTCTTT. Full variable domain (rest looked up from reference TRBV2 and TRBJ1-1): EPEVTQTPSHQVTQMGQEVILRCVPISNHLYFYWYRQILGQKVEFLVSFYNNEISEKSEIFDDQFSVERPDGSNFTLKIRSTKLEDSAMYFCATSQDIRNTEAFFGQGTRLTVV.

This clonotype showed up just a few times. The chain couples TRBV18 to TRBJ2-5; 7 bases fit TRBD1. The V gene end was trimmed by 6 bases and the J gene end by 2 bases; junction bases not matched to a gene: 12. The CDR3 is 16 residues long. Germline V CDR1 and CDR2: KGHSH, LQKENI. DNA for the CDR3: TGTGCCAGCTCGTCGCCGGGACAGACTCTACAAGAGACCCAGTACTTC. It encodes CASSSPGQTLQETQYF.

This clonotype was observed many times. The chain has TRBV11-2 and TRBJ2-1; 14 positions match TRBD2. Germline-derived CDR1 and CDR2 are SGHAT and FQNNGV. J lost 5 bases, V lost 1 base, and 4 bases had no gene match. The CDR3 length is 17 residues. CDR3 coding DNA: TGTGCCAGCAGCTTAGGACTAGCGGGGGGGTACCACAATGAGCAGTTCTTC. Its translation: CASSLGLAGGYHNEQFF.

The V call is TRBV4-1, the J call TRBJ1-1; D not certain. CDR1 and CDR2 (germline): MGHRA, YSYEKL. V gave up 1 base and J gave up 0 bases, with 9 bases separating them. The CDR3 length is 15 residues. The CDR3 sequence is CASSQVGSMNTEAFF. The CDR3 DNA follows: TGCGCCAGCAGCCAAGTTGGCAGCATGAACACTGAAGCTTTCTTT.

This clonotype showed up just a few times. This chain links TRBV4-2 with TRBJ1-1; no firm D call. Trimming stripped 0 bases from V and 0 bases from J, with 14 bases between. Germline V gene lookup returns CDR1 LGHNA and CDR2 YNFKEQ. This CDR3 has 17 amino acids. The CDR3 sequence is CASSQDQALELNTEAFF. For the CDR3, the DNA is TGTGCCAGCAGCCAAGATCAGGCGTTGGAACTGAACACTGAAGCTTTCTTT.

The J gene is TRBJ1-5, the V gene TRBV27; 7 nucleotides align to TRBD1. The CDR3 is 12 amino acids. Losses at the gene ends were 6 bases for V and 6 bases for J; bases not matched to a gene: 2. Germline V gene sequence: CDR1 MNHEY, CDR2 SMNVEV (reference sequence). The CDR3, as DNA: TGTGCCAGCAGGACAGGGATTCAGCCCCAGCATTTT. Translation: CASRTGIQPQHF.

This clonotype was observed a few times. The V gene is TRBV6-1, the J gene TRBJ2-2; 7 bases fit TRBD1. The trim removed 3 bases at V and 3 bases at J, leaving 7 bases unmatched. The CDR3 sequence is 16 residues long. The germline gives CDR1 MNHNS, CDR2 SASEGT. In DNA form, the CDR3 reads TGTGCCAGCAGTGATCTATGGACAGGAGACACCGGGGAGCTGTTTTTT. Translating it yields CASSDLWTGDTGELFF.

This clonotype occurred many times. This sequence joins TRBV2 and TRBJ2-6; the D gene is possibly TRBD1 (5 bases). The CDR3 covers 15 residues. V was cut by 7 bases and J by 2 bases, with 12 bases left in between. From germline, CDR1 is SNHLY and CDR2 FYNNEI. The CDR3 bases are TGTGCCAGCATGAGAGACAGAACTGGGGCCAACGTCCTGACTTTC. Amino acid sequence: CASMRDRTGANVLTF.

This clonotype was detected once. Just one base apart from a much larger clone, this may be a read error. This sequence joins TRBV10-3 and TRBJ2-7; D is tentatively TRBD1 or TRBD2 (5 bases each). CDR3 length: 15 residues. The germline V and J ends were trimmed by 4 bases and 2 bases, with 15 bases remaining between them. Germline-derived CDR1 and CDR2 are ENHRY and SYGVKD. The CDR3 region has the DNA TGTGCCATCAGTGGGGGGAGACAGACCACCTACGAGCAGTACTTC. Its protein product is CAISGGRQTTYEQYF.

On this clonotype itself: A much bigger clone sits one base away, suggesting this may be a read error. J is TRBJ1-6 and V is TRBV10-3; D possibly corresponds to TRBD1 (5 bases). Germline CDR1 reads ENHRY; CDR2 reads SYGVKD. The CDR3 totals 15 residues. V gave up 3 bases and J gave up 9 bases, with 15 bases separating them. In nucleotides, the CDR3 is TGTGCCATCAGTGACCCCGAGACAGCTGGTTCACCCCTCCACTTT. As protein: CAISDPETAGSPLHF.

The gene calls are TRBV6-5 and TRBJ2-1; TRBD1 matches 9 bases. Trimming took 5 bases from V and 7 from J; bases not matched to a gene: 12. Per germline, CDR1 MNHEY and CDR2 SVGAGI. The CDR3 length is 16 residues. CDR3 bases: TGTGCCAGCAGTCAGGGGACAGGGCGTCCGGGGAATGAGCAGTTCTTC. This sequence encodes CASSQGTGRPGNEQFF.